This T cell receptor beta chain emerged from a study of molecular identifiers for immune sequencing clone quantification. Sorting recovered naive CD8 T cells on a CD8+CD4-CCR7+CD45RA+ profile. CDR3 size: 16 residues. Germline V gene lookup returns CDR1 LNHDA and CDR2 SQIVND (reference sequence). As previously described, bulk TCR libraries were made using listed TCR primers. TCRdb ran MiXCR on the PCR reads and lists one entry per CDR3 protein. The data show about 53,000 distinct CDR3 sequences, with approximately 40% seen just once and 3% to 4.5% held by the top ten. As for this clonotype: At one end, the junction sequence differs from germline, possibly due to a read error.

Sequencing was carried out using naive CD8+ T cells from blood, with Jurkat cell RNA spiked in. Subset denoted: FACS-sorted CD8+CD4-CCR7+CD45RA+ naive T cells. The rearrangement uses TRBV19 and TRBJ2-7; no firm D call. The TCR originated in a human donor in good health. Some libraries in this study had Jurkat cell RNA spiked in. The CDR3 nucleotides are TGTGCCAGTAGTATAGGGGCATTCGGCTCCTTCTACGAGCATTACTTC. Protein sequence: CASSIGAFGSFYEHYF.